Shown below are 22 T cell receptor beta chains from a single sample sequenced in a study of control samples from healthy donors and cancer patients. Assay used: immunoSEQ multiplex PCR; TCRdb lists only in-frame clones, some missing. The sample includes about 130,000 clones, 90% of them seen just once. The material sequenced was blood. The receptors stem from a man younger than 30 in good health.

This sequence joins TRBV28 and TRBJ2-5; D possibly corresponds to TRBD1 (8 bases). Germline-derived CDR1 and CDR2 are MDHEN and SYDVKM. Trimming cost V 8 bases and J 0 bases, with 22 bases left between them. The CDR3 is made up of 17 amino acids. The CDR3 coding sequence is TGTGCCAGCTCCCTGACAGGGGCCGGGGGGTACCAAGAGACCCAGTACTTC. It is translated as CASSLTGAGGYQETQYF.

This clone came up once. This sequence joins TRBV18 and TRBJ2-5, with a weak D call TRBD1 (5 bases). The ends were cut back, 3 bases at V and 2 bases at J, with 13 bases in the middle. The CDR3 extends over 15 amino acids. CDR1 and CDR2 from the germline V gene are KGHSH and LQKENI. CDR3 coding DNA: TGTGCCAGCTCACCTGAGACAGTCGCACAAGAGACCCAGTACTTC. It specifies CASSPETVAQETQYF.

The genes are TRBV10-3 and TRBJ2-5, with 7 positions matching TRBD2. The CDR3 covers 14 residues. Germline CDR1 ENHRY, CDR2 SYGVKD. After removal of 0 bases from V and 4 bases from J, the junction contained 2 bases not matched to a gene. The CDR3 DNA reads TGTGCCATCAGTGAGTCGAGCGGGGCAGAGACCCAGTACTTC. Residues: CAISESSGAETQYF.

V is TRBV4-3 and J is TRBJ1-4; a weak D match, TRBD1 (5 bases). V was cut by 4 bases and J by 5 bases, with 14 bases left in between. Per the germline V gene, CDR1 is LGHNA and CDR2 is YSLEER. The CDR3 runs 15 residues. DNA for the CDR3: TGCGCCAGCAGCCTACGACAGAGACGAAATGAAAAACTGTTTTTT. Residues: CASSLRQRRNEKLFF.

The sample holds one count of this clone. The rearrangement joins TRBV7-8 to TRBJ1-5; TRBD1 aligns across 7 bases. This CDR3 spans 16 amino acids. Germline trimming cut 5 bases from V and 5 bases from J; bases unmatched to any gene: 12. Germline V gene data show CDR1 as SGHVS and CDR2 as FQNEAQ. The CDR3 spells CASSPAGTAQDQPQHF. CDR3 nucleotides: TGTGCCAGCAGCCCAGCCGGGACAGCCCAGGATCAGCCCCAGCATTTT. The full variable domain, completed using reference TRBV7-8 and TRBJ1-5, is GAGVSQSPRYKVAKRGQDVALRCDPISGHVSLFWYQQALGQGPEFLTYFQNEAQLDKSGLPSDRFFAERPEGSVSTLKIQRTQQEDSAVYLCASSPAGTAQDQPQHFGDGTRLSIL.

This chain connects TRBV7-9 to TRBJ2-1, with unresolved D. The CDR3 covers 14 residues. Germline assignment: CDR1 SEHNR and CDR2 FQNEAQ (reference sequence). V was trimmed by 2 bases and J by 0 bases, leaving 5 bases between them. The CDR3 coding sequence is TGTGCCAGCAGCTTATATGGCTCCTACAATGAGCAGTTCTTC. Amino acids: CASSLYGSYNEQFF.

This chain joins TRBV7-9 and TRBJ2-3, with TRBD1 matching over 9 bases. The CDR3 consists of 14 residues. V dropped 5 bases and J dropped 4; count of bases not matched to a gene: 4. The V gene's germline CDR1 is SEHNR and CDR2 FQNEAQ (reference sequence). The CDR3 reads CASSRDRAPDTQYF. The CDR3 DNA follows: TGTGCCAGCAGCCGGGACAGGGCCCCAGATACGCAGTATTTT. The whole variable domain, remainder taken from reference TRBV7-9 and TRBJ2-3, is DTGVSQNPRHKITKRGQNVTFRCDPISEHNRLYWYRQTLGQGPEFLTYFQNEAQLEKSRLLSDRFSAERPKGSFSTLEIQRTEQGDSAMYLCASSRDRAPDTQYFGPGTRLTVL.

This CDR3 reads CASSQGVRKNTEAFF. The CDR3 nucleotides are TGTGCCAGCAGCCAAGGAGTTAGGAAGAACACTGAAGCTTTCTTT. J is TRBJ1-1 and V is TRBV14; D unclear. The germline V and J ends were trimmed by 1 base and 1 base, with 10 bases remaining between them. The CDR3 length is 15 residues. Germline CDR1 is SGHDN and CDR2 is FVKESK.

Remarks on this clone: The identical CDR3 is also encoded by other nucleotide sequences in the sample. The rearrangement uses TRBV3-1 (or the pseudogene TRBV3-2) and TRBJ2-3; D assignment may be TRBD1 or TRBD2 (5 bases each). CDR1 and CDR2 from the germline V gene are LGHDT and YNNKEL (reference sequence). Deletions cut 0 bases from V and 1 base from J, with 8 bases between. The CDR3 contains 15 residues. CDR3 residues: CASSQDGGRTDTQYF. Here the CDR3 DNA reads TGTGCCAGCAGCCAAGATGGGGGTCGCACAGATACGCAGTATTTT.

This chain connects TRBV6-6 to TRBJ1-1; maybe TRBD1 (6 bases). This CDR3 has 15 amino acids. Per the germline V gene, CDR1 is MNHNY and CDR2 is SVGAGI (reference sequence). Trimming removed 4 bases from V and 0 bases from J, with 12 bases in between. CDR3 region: CASSSYGTLNTEAFF. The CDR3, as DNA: TGTGCCAGCAGTTCCTACGGGACACTGAACACTGAAGCTTTCTTT.

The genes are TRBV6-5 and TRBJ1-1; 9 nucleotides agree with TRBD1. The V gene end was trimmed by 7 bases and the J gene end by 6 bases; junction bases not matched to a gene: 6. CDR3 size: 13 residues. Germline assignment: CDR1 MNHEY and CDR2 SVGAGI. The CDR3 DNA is TGTGCCAGCACCGAAGGACAGGGGTCTGAAGCTTTCTTT. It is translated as CASTEGQGSEAFF.

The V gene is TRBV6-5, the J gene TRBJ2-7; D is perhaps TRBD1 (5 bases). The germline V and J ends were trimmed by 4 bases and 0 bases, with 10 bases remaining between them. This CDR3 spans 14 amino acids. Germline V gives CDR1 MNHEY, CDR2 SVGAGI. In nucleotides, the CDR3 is TGTGCCAGCAGTTTATCGGACACCTCCTACGAGCAGTACTTC. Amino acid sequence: CASSLSDTSYEQYF.

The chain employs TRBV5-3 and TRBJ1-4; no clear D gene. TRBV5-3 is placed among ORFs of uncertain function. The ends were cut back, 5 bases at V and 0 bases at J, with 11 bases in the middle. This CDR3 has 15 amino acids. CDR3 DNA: TGTGCCAGAAGTGGCACGACTGCAACTAATGAAAAACTGTTTTTT. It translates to CARSGTTATNEKLFF.

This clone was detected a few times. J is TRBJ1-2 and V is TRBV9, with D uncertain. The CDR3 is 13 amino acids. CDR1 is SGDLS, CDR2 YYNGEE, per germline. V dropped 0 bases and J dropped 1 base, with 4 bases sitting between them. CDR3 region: CASSVGHNYGYTF. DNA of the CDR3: TGTGCCAGCAGCGTAGGACATAACTATGGCTACACCTTC.

CDR3: CASRGQGTPTDTQYF. The CDR3 DNA follows: TGTGCCAGCAGAGGACAGGGGACCCCCACAGATACGCAGTATTTT. This rearrangement joins TRBV2 to TRBJ2-3; TRBD1 agrees at 9 bases. The CDR3 is made up of 15 amino acids. With 6 bases clipped from V and 2 bases from J, the junction kept 6 bases outside the gene matches. In germline, CDR1 is SNHLY, CDR2 FYNNEI.

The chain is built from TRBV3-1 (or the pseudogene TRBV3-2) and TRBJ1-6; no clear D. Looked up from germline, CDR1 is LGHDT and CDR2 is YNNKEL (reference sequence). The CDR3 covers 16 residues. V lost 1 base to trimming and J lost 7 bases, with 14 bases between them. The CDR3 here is CASSQVRVLRNSPLHF. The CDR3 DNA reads TGTGCCAGCAGCCAAGTTAGGGTCCTTAGGAATTCACCCCTCCACTTT.

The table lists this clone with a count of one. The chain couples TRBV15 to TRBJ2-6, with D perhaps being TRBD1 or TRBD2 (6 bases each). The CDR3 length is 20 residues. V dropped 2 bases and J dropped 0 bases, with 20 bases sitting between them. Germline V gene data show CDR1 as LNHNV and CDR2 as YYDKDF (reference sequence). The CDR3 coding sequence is TGTGCCACCAGCAGATTGGGAGGACAGAGATATCTCTCTGGGGCCAACGTCCTGACTTTC. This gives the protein CATSRLGGQRYLSGANVLTF.

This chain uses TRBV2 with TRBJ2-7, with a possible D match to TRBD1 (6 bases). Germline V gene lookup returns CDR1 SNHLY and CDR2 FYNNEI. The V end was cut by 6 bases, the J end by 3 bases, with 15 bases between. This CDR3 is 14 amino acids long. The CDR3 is CASRRRGQFYEQYF. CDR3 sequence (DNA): TGTGCCAGCAGGCGAAGAGGACAGTTCTACGAGCAGTACTTC.

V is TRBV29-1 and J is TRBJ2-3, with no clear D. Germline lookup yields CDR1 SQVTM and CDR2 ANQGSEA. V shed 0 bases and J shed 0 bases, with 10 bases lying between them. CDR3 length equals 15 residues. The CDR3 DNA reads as TGCAGCGTTGAAGACCCAGACGGGAGCACAGATACGCAGTATTTT. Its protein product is CSVEDPDGSTDTQYF.

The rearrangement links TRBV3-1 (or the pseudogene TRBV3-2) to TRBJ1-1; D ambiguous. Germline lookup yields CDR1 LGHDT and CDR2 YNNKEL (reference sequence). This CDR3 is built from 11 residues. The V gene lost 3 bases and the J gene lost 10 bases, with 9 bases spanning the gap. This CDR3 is CASSQGKGAFF. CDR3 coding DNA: TGTGCCAGCAGCCAGGGGAAGGGAGCTTTCTTT.

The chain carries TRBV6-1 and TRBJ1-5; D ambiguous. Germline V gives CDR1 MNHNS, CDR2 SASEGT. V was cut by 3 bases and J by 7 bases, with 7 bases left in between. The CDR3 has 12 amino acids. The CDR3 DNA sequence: TGTGCCAGCAGTGAGGGATGGCAGCCCCAGCATTTT. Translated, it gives CASSEGWQPQHF.

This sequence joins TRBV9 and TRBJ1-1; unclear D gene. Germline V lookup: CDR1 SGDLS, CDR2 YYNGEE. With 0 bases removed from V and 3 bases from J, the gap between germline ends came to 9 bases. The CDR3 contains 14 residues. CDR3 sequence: CASSVEGLDTEAFF. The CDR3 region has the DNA TGTGCCAGCAGCGTAGAGGGTCTCGACACTGAAGCTTTCTTT. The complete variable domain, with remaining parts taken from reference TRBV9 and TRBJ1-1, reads DSGVTQTPKHLITATGQRVTLRCSPRSGDLSVYWYQQSLDQGLQFLIQYYNGEERAKGNILERFSAQQFPDLHSELNLSSLELGDSALYFCASSVEGLDTEAFFGQGTRLTVV.